The 8 T cell receptor beta chains listed next were all sequenced from one sample in a study of blood T cell repertoires in COVID-19. Sequencing was performed with immunoSEQ multiplex PCR; in TCRdb, only in-frame clones are kept and a portion is missing. Among approximately 240,000 clones, roughly 80% were seen once, and the ten largest hold more than 4.5%. Sequencing input: peripheral blood. These receptors were collected from a woman over 75 with active or convalescent COVID-19.

The CDR3 nucleotides are TGTGCCAGCAGTTCCCGACTGGTTTGGGACAATGAGCAGTTCTTC. Its protein product is CASSSRLVWDNEQFF. The chain carries TRBV6-5 and TRBJ2-1; no firm D call. Germline V gene sequence: CDR1 MNHEY, CDR2 SVGAGI. The CDR3 runs 15 residues. Trimming took off 4 bases at V and 5 bases at J, with 15 bases between the two ends.

This clone has a single count. The rearrangement uses TRBV28 and TRBJ2-7; the match to TRBD2 covers 8 bases. V shed 7 bases and J 2 bases; nucleotides not matched to a gene: 10. This CDR3 has 15 amino acids. From germline, CDR1 is MDHEN and CDR2 SYDVKM. The DNA for the CDR3 is TGTGCCAGCACCCCCGGGGGGGGGCCCACCTACGAGCAGTACTTC. This gives the protein CASTPGGGPTYEQYF. Full variable domain (missing parts from reference TRBV28 and TRBJ2-7): DVKVTQSSRYLVKRTGEKVFLECVQDMDHENMFWYRQDPGLGLRLIYFSYDVKMKEKGDIPEGYSVSREKKERFSLILESASTNQTSMYLCASTPGGGPTYEQYFGPGTRLTVT.

This clone appeared a single time. The gene calls are TRBV9 and TRBJ1-2; tentative D call: TRBD1 (5 bases). CDR1 and CDR2 from the germline V gene are SGDLS and YYNGEE. CDR3 size: 14 residues. V lost 2 bases to trimming and J lost 5 bases, with 13 bases between them. The CDR3 DNA reads as TGTGCCAGCAGCGTGGACATGACCGGGTATGGCTACACCTTC. Translated, it gives CASSVDMTGYGYTF.

The chain uses TRBV2 and TRBJ2-3, with D perhaps TRBD1 (5 bases). Per the germline V gene, CDR1 is SNHLY and CDR2 is FYNNEI. The V gene lost 3 bases and the J gene lost 2 bases, with 6 bases spanning the gap. The CDR3 is made up of 13 amino acids. The CDR3 is CASSDRVTDTQYF. CDR3 in DNA: TGTGCCAGCAGTGACAGGGTCACAGATACGCAGTATTTT.

The J gene is TRBJ2-1, the V gene TRBV2, with no clear D. Germline V gene lookup returns CDR1 SNHLY and CDR2 FYNNEI. The V and J ends lost 4 bases and 3 bases respectively, with 7 bases between them. The CDR3 totals 13 residues. The CDR3 loop is CASSGLDYNEQFF. Here the CDR3 DNA reads TGTGCCAGCAGTGGACTTGACTACAATGAGCAGTTCTTC. The variable domain in full, completed from reference TRBV2 and TRBJ2-1, reads EPEVTQTPSHQVTQMGQEVILRCVPISNHLYFYWYRQILGQKVEFLVSFYNNEISEKSEIFDDQFSVERPDGSNFTLKIRSTKLEDSAMYFCASSGLDYNEQFFGPGTRLTVL.

This chain links TRBV5-1 with TRBJ1-1; D uncertain. This CDR3 spans 13 amino acids. V dropped 7 bases and J dropped 2 bases, with 12 bases sitting between them. Per germline, CDR1 SGHRS and CDR2 YFSETQ. The CDR3 nucleotides read TGCGCCAGCGGGCCCGGGATAAACACTGAAGCTTTCTTT. This encodes CASGPGINTEAFF.

This clone showed up just a few times. The gene calls are TRBV9 and TRBJ1-6; 11 bases agree with TRBD1. After removal of 0 bases from V and 3 bases from J, the junction contained 2 bases not matched to a gene. Germline CDR1 reads SGDLS; CDR2 reads YYNGEE. CDR3 length: 17 residues. The CDR3 reads CASSVGTGGFYNSPLHF. CDR3 nucleotides: TGTGCCAGCAGCGTAGGGACAGGGGGCTTCTATAATTCACCCCTCCACTTT.

The rearrangement joins TRBV6-5 to TRBJ2-3; 7 bases fit TRBD2. The CDR3 is 14 residues long. Germline CDR1 and CDR2: MNHEY and SVGAGI. V lost 7 bases to trimming and J lost 5 bases; unmatched junction nucleotides: 9. The CDR3 spells CASIEGASGDTQYF. In DNA, the CDR3 is TGTGCCAGCATAGAGGGTGCTAGCGGAGATACGCAGTATTTT.